Detailed here is one T cell receptor (beta chain). Primers for the PCR totalled 60 Vbeta and 13 Jbeta. Only in-frame clones appear in the TCRdb table, and some are missing; sequencing was by immunoSEQ multiplex PCR. The table has under 130,000 clones, roughly 80% seen once; the top ten hold approximately 4.3%. The entry originates in a study of cytomegalovirus exposure and HLA in healthy donors. The CDR3 has 15 amino acids. Germline V CDR1 and CDR2: SGHRS, YFSETQ. Germline trimming cut 3 bases from V and 1 base from J; bases unmatched to any gene: 6. Material for sequencing was PBMCs. The chain uses TRBV5-1 and TRBJ2-5; 7 bases agree with TRBD2. The clonotype comes from a man between 45 and 60 years old in good health and CMV-seropositive. This CDR3 reads CASSYNSGGQETQYF. The CDR3, as DNA: TGCGCCAGCAGCTACAACTCGGGAGGCCAAGAGACCCAGTACTTC.